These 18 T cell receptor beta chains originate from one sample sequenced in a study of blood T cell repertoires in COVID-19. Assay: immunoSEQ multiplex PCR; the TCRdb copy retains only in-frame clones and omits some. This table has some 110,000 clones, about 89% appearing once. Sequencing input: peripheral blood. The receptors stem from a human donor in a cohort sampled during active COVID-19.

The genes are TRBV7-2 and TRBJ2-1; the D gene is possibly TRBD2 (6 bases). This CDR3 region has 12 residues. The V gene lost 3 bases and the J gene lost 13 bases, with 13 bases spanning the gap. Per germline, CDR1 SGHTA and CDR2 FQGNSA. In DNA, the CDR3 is TGTGCCAGCAGCTTGGAGGGACCAGCACAGTTCTTC. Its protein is CASSLEGPAQFF.

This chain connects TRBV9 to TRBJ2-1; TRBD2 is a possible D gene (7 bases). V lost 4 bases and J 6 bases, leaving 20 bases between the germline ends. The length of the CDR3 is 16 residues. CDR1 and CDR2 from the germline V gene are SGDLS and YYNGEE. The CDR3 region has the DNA TGTGCCAGCAGCCCCCGGCACAATGGGGGGGCCAATGAGCAGTTCTTC. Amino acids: CASSPRHNGGANEQFF.

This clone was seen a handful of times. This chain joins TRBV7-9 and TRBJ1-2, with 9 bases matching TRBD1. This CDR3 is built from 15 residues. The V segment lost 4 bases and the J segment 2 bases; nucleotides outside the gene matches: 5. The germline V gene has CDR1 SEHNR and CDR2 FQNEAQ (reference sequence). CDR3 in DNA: TGTGCCAGCAGCTCCCACAGGGGGCGGAACTATGGCTACACCTTC. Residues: CASSSHRGRNYGYTF.

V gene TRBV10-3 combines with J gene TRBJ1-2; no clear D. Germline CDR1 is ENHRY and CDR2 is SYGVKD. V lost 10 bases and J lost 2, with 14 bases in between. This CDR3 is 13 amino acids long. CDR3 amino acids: CAKSEGSNYGYTF. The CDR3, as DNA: TGTGCCAAATCAGAGGGATCAAACTATGGCTACACCTTC.

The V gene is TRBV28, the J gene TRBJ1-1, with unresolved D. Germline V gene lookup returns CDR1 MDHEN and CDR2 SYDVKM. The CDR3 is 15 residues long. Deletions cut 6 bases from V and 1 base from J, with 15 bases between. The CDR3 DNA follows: TGTGCCAGCAGAGAGCAAAGTTCAGGGAACACTGAAGCTTTCTTT. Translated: CASREQSSGNTEAFF.

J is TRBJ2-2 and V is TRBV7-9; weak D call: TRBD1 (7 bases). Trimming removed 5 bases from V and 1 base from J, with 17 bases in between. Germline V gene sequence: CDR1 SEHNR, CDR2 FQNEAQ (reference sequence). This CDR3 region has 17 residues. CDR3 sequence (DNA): TGTGCCAGCAGCCGTATGGCGGGACAGCTGAACACCGGGGAGCTGTTTTTT. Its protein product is CASSRMAGQLNTGELFF.

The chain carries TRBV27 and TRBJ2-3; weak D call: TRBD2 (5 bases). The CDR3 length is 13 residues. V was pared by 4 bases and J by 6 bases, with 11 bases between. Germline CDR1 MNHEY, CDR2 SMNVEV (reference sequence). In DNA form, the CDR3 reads TGTGCCAGCAGTTCATACCAGCGGGATACGCAGTATTTT. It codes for CASSSYQRDTQYF.

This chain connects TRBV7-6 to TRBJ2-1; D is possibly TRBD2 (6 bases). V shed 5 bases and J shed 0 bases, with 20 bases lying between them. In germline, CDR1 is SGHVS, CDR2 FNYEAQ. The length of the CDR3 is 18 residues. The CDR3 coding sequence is TGTGCCAGCAGCCCTCGGTTGAGATTAGCGGCCTCCTACAATGAGCAGTTCTTC. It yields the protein CASSPRLRLAASYNEQFF.

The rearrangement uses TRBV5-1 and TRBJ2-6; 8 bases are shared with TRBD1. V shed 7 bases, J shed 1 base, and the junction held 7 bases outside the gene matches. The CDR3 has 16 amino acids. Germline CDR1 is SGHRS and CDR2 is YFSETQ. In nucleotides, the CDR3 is TGCGCCAGCCAGGGACAGGCATTATCTGGGGCCAACGTCCTGACTTTC. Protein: CASQGQALSGANVLTF. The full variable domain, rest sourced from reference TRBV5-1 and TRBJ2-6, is KAGVTQTPRYLIKTRGQQVTLSCSPISGHRSVSWYQQTPGQGLQFLFEYFSETQRNKGNFPGRFSGRQFSNSRSEMNVSTLELGDSALYLCASQGQALSGANVLTFGAGSRLTVL.

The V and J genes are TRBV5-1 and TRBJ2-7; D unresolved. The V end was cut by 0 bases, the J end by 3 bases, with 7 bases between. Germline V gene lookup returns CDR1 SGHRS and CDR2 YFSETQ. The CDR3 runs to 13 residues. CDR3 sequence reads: CASSLAERYEQYF. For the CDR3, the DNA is TGCGCCAGCAGCTTGGCCGAGCGCTACGAGCAGTACTTC.

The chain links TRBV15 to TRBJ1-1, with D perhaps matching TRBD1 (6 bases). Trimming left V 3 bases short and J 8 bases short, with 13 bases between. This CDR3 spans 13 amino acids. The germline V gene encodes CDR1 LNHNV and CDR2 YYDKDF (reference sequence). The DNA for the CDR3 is TGTGCCACCAGCAGCCTTTGGACAGAAGAAGCTTTCTTT. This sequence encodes CATSSLWTEEAFF.

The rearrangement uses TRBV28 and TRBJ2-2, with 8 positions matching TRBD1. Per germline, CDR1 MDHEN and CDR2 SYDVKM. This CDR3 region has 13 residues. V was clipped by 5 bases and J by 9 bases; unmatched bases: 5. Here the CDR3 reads CASSRTGRRELFF. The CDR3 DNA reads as TGTGCCAGCAGTCGGACAGGGCGAAGGGAGCTGTTTTTT.

As DNA, the CDR3 is TGTGCTAGTGGCTCCCATTCCGAACTCTATGGCTACACCTTC. This codes for CASGSHSELYGYTF. J is TRBJ1-2 and V is TRBV12-5; D unresolved. This CDR3 contains 14 residues. The V gene lost 6 bases and the J gene lost 4 bases, with 15 bases spanning the gap. CDR1 and CDR2 from the germline V gene are LGHNT and FRNRAP.

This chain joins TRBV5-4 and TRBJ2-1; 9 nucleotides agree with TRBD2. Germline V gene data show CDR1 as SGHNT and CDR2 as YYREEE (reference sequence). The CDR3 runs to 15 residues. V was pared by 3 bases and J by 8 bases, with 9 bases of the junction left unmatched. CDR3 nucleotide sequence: TGTGCCAGCAGCTATCTAGCGGGATTTGGTGATGAGCAGTTCTTC. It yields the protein CASSYLAGFGDEQFF.

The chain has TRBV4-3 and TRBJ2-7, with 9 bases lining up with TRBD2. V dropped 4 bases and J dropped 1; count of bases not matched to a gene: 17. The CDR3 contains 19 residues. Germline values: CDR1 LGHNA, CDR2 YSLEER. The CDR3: CASSRAWWTSDSPSYEQYF. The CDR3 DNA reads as TGCGCCAGCAGCCGCGCTTGGTGGACTAGCGATTCACCTTCCTACGAGCAGTACTTC.

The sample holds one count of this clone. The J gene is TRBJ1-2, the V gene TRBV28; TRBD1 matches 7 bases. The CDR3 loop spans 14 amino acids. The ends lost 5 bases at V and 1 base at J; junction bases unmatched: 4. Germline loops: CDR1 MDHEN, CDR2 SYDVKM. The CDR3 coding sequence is TGTGCCAGCAGTATGGACAGGAGTAACTATGGCTACACCTTC. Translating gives CASSMDRSNYGYTF.

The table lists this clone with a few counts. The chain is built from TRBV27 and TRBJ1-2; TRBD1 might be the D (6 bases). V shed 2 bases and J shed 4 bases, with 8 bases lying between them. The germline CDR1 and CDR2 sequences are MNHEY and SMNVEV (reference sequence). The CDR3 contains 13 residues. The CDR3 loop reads CASSLAGAYGYTF. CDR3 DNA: TGTGCCAGCAGTTTAGCAGGGGCCTATGGCTACACCTTC.

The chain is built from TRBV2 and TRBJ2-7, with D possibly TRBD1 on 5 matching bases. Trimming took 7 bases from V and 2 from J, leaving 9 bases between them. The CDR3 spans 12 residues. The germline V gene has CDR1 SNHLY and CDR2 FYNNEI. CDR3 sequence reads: CASNRRAYEQYF. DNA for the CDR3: TGTGCCAGCAACAGGCGAGCCTACGAGCAGTACTTC.